Below are 19 T cell receptor beta chains sequenced from a single sample in a study of CD8+CD57+ T cells in acquired aplastic anemia. CDR3 and TCR beta VDJ profiling relied on genomic DNA as the template. TCRdb reanalysed the reads using MiXCR and keeps one entry per CDR3 protein. In the table there are roughly 180,000 distinct CDR3 sequences, approximately 46% of which are singletons. The specimen was sorted CD4+, CD8+, or CD8+CD57+ T cells (not recorded which) from PBMCs. The origin of the receptors is a human donor in good health.

This clonotype was counted many times. V gene TRBV20-1 combines with J gene TRBJ2-1; 7 nucleotides line up with TRBD2. In germline, CDR1 is DFQATT, CDR2 SNEGSKA (reference sequence). The CDR3 has 13 residues. After removal of 3 bases from V and 3 bases from J, the junction contained 2 bases not matched to a gene. CDR3 residues: CSASGRYYNEQFF. In DNA form, the CDR3 reads TGCAGTGCTAGCGGGAGGTACTACAATGAGCAGTTCTTC.

This clonotype was seen many times. The chain joins TRBV9 to TRBJ2-7; D tentatively fits TRBD1 or TRBD2 (5 bases each). Between the trimmed V and J ends, which lost 2 bases and 2 bases, there was a span of 14 bases. CDR1 is SGDLS, CDR2 YYNGEE, per germline. CDR3 length equals 15 residues. The CDR3 sequence: CASSVRPGPTYEQYF. In DNA form, the CDR3 reads TGTGCCAGCAGCGTCCGACCGGGACCAACCTACGAGCAGTACTTC.

V is TRBV5-4 and J is TRBJ1-3; D call uncertain. Trimming cost V 4 bases and J 4 bases, with 9 bases left between them. The CDR3 is made up of 13 amino acids. Germline V gives CDR1 SGHNT, CDR2 YYREEE (reference sequence). The CDR3 loop is CASSQRFGNTIYF. The DNA of the CDR3 is TGTGCCAGCAGCCAACGATTCGGAAACACCATATATTTT.

This clonotype occurred a few times. The rearrangement uses TRBV2 and TRBJ1-1; no clear D. Germline assignment: CDR1 SNHLY and CDR2 FYNNEI. The ends were cut back, 1 base at V and 5 bases at J, with 5 bases in the middle. This CDR3 region has 12 residues. As DNA, the CDR3 is TGTGCCAGCAGTGAAGGGGAAACTGAAGCTTTCTTT. Amino acid sequence: CASSEGETEAFF. Together with reference TRBV2 and TRBJ1-1, the CDR3 gives the full variable domain: EPEVTQTPSHQVTQMGQEVILRCVPISNHLYFYWYRQILGQKVEFLVSFYNNEISEKSEIFDDQFSVERPDGSNFTLKIRSTKLEDSAMYFCASSEGETEAFFGQGTRLTVV.

This clonotype was observed at least ten times. The V call is TRBV19, the J call TRBJ1-6, with TRBD1 matching over 8 bases. CDR3 length equals 16 residues. The V and J ends lost 7 bases and 7 bases, in that order; junction bases with no gene match: 12. Germline CDR1 LNHDA, CDR2 SQIVND (reference sequence). CDR3: CASTVNPDRVNSPLHF. The CDR3, as DNA: TGTGCCAGTACCGTAAACCCGGACAGGGTGAATTCACCCCTCCACTTT.

This clonotype appeared many times. The V call is TRBV24-1, the J call TRBJ2-1; D not certain. The CDR3 sequence is 13 residues long. The V end was cut by 3 bases, the J end by 8 bases, with 10 bases between. The germline V gene encodes CDR1 KGHDR and CDR2 SFDVKD. CDR3 protein: CATSDRDFYEQFF. The CDR3 DNA reads TGTGCCACCAGTGATCGCGACTTTTATGAGCAGTTCTTC.

This clonotype was counted at least ten times. The V and J genes are TRBV20-1 and TRBJ2-5, with TRBD2 matching 12 bases. After removal of 3 bases from V and 3 bases from J, the junction contained 14 bases not matched to a gene. CDR1 is DFQATT and CDR2 is SNEGSKA in the germline V gene (reference sequence). This CDR3 has 18 residues. The chain's CDR3 is CSARTKLAGGPREETQYF. The CDR3 DNA sequence: TGCAGTGCTAGGACAAAGCTAGCGGGAGGGCCTCGGGAAGAGACCCAGTACTTC.

In this sample, this clonotype turned up a few times. V and J are TRBV30 and TRBJ1-3, with D possibly matching TRBD1 (6 bases). Germline V gene lookup returns CDR1 GTSNPN and CDR2 SVGIG (reference sequence). CDR3 length: 13 amino acids. Trimming left V 4 bases short and J 3 bases short, with 10 bases between. Here the CDR3 reads CAWTGAIGNTIYF. CDR3 coding DNA: TGTGCCTGGACAGGGGCAATTGGAAACACCATATATTTT.

This clonotype was observed many times. The V gene is TRBV20-1, the J gene TRBJ1-5; unclear D gene. This CDR3 comprises 13 residues. The germline CDR1 and CDR2 sequences are DFQATT and SNEGSKA (reference sequence). V was shortened by 3 bases and J by 3 bases, with 9 bases between the two germline ends. CDR3 sequence reads: CSASYRFNQPQHF. CDR3 coding DNA: TGCAGTGCTAGTTACAGATTCAATCAGCCCCAGCATTTT.

V is TRBV10-1 and J is TRBJ2-7; D perhaps matches TRBD1 (5 bases). Germline V gene sequence: CDR1 WNHNN, CDR2 SYGVQD (reference sequence). Between the trimmed V and J ends, which lost 8 bases and 3 bases, there was a span of 20 bases. This CDR3 comprises 15 residues. The DNA of the CDR3 is TGCGCCAGCCTATACGGAACAGGTGGGATCTACGAGCAGTACTTC. This gives the protein CASLYGTGGIYEQYF.

This clonotype has at least ten counts. The chain joins TRBV2 to TRBJ2-7, with TRBD1 as a possible D gene (5 bases). CDR1 and CDR2 from the germline V gene are SNHLY and FYNNEI. Deletions cut 9 bases from V and 3 bases from J, with 12 bases between. This CDR3 has 12 amino acids. CDR3 sequence reads: CASSTDSYEQYF. CDR3 sequence (DNA): TGTGCCAGTTCGACAGACAGCTACGAGCAGTACTTC.

This clonotype was seen many times. The rearrangement joins TRBV9 to TRBJ2-1, with 11 nucleotides matching TRBD2. The CDR3 is made up of 15 amino acids. V lost 4 bases to trimming and J lost 3 bases; unmatched junction nucleotides: 3. CDR1 and CDR2 (germline): SGDLS, YYNGEE. The DNA of the CDR3 is TGTGCCAGCAGCATGGGACTAGCGGACTACAATGAGCAGTTCTTC. Translation: CASSMGLADYNEQFF.

This clonotype was observed many times. The chain couples TRBV19 to TRBJ2-5; tentatively, D is TRBD1 or TRBD2 (5 bases each). CDR1 is LNHDA, CDR2 SQIVND, per germline (reference sequence). CDR3 size: 16 residues. The V gene lost 5 bases and the J gene lost 1 base, with 17 bases spanning the gap. The CDR3 region is CASSPMGRPRQETQYF. The CDR3 region has the DNA TGTGCCAGTAGTCCCATGGGACGGCCCCGCCAAGAGACCCAGTACTTC.

This clonotype has only one observation. J is TRBJ1-6 and V is TRBV20-1; possible D gene TRBD1, 5 bases. CDR1 is DFQATT, CDR2 SNEGSKA, per germline (reference sequence). The V end was cut by 0 bases, the J end by 4 bases, with 22 bases between. The CDR3 spans 19 residues. Written as DNA, the CDR3 is TGCAGTGCTAGAGAAACCGAAATCGGGGCCTCGGGTTATAATTCACCCCTCCACTTT. Its translation is CSARETEIGASGYNSPLHF.

The CDR3 sequence: CASSIALAGGQGETQYF. Here the CDR3 DNA reads TGTGCCAGTAGTATAGCCCTAGCGGGGGGGCAGGGAGAGACCCAGTACTTC. This rearrangement joins TRBV19 to TRBJ2-5; 12 bases map to TRBD2. V lost 1 base and J lost 4; bases outside the gene matches: 7. The CDR3 extends over 17 amino acids. Germline values: CDR1 LNHDA, CDR2 SQIVND (reference sequence).

This clonotype was observed a few times. The genes are TRBV27 and TRBJ2-1; TRBD1 agrees at 8 bases. Trimming at V came to 5 bases and at J to 8 bases, leaving 2 bases not matched to a gene. CDR1 MNHEY and CDR2 SMNVEV come from the germline V gene (reference sequence). This CDR3 spans 12 amino acids. CDR3 sequence (DNA): TGTGCCAGCAGTCACAGGGGGGATGAGCAGTTCTTC. It encodes CASSHRGDEQFF.

Only one count was recorded for this clonotype. The V gene is TRBV7-6, the J gene TRBJ2-1; D is uncertain. This CDR3 region has 11 residues. Per germline, CDR1 SGHVS and CDR2 FNYEAQ. The V and J ends lost 6 bases and 7 bases respectively, with 7 bases between them. CDR3 nucleotides: TGTGCCAGCAGGGGGTGGAATGAGCAGTTCTTC. Its protein is CASRGWNEQFF. Full variable domain (rest looked up from reference TRBV7-6 and TRBJ2-1): GAGVSQSPRYKVTKRGQDVALRCDPISGHVSLYWYRQALGQGPEFLTYFNYEAQQDKSGLPNDRFSAERPEGSISTLTIQRTEQRDSAMYRCASRGWNEQFFGPGTRLTVL.

This sequence joins TRBV19 and TRBJ1-4, with D hard to call. V shed 2 bases and J shed 0 bases, with 7 bases lying between them. Germline V gene lookup returns CDR1 LNHDA and CDR2 SQIVND (reference sequence). The CDR3 is made up of 15 amino acids. CDR3 coding DNA: TGTGCCAGTAGTATAACGGCAACAACTAATGAAAAACTGTTTTTT. Protein sequence: CASSITATTNEKLFF.

This clonotype was observed many times. V usage is TRBV7-9 and J usage is TRBJ2-5; D assignment may be TRBD1 or TRBD2 (5 bases each). CDR1 and CDR2 (germline): SEHNR, FQNEAQ (reference sequence). The CDR3 covers 15 residues. Trimming cost V 4 bases and J 7 bases, with 19 bases left between them. The CDR3 region is CASSSAGTRDGTQYF. The CDR3 DNA reads as TGTGCCAGCAGCTCAGCCGGCACCAGGGACGGGACCCAGTACTTC.